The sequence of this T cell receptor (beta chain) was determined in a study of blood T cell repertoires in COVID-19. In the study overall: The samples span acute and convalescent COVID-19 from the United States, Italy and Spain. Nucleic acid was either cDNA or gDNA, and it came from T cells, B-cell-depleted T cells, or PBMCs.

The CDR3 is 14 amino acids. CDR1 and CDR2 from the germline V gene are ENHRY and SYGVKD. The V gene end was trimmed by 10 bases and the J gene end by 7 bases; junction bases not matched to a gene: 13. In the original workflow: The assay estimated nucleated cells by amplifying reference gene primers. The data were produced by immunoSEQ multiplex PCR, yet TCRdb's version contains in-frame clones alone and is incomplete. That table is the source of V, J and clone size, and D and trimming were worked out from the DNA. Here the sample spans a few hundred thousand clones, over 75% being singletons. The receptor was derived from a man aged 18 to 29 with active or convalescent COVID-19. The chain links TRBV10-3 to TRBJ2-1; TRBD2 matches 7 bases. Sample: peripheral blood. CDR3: CANGPGAGRNEQFF. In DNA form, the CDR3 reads TGTGCCAACGGACCGGGAGCGGGGAGGAATGAGCAGTTCTTC.